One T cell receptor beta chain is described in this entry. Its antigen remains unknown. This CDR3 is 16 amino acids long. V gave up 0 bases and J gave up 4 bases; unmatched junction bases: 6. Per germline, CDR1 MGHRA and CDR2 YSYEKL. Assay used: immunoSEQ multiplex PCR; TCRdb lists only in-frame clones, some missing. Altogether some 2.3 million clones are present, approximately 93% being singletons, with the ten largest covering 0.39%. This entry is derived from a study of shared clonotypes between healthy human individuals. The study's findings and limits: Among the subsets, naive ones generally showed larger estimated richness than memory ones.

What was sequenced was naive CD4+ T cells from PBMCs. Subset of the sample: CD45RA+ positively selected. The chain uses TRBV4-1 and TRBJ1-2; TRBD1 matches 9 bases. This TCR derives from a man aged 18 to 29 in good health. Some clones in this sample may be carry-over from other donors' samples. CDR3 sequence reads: CASSQEPDRGPYGYTF. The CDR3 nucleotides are TGCGCCAGCAGCCAAGAGCCGGACAGGGGCCCCTATGGCTACACCTTC.